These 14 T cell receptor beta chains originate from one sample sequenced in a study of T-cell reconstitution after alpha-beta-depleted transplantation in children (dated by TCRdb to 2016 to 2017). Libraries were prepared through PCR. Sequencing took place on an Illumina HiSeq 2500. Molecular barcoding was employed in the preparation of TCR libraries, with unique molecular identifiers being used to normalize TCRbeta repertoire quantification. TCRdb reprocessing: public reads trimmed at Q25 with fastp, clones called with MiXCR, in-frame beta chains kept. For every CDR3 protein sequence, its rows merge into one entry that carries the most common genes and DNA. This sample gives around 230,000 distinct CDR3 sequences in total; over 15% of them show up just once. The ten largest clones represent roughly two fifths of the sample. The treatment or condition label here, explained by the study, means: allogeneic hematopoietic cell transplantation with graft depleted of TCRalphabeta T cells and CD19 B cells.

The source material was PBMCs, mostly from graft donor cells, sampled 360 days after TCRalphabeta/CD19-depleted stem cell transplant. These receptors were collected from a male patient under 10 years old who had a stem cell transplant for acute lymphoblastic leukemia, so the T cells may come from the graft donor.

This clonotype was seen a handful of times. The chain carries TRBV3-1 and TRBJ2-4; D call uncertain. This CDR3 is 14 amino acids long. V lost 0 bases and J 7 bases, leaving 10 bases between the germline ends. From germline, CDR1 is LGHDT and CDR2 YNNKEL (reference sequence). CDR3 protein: CASSQDRIKNIQYF. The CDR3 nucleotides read TGTGCCAGCAGCCAAGACAGGATTAAGAACATTCAGTACTTC.

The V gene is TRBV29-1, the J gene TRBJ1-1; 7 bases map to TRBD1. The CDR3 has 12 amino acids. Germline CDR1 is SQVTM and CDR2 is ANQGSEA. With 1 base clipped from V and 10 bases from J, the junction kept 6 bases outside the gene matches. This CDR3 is CSVEGDSPGAFF. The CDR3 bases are TGCAGCGTTGAAGGGGACAGTCCGGGAGCTTTCTTT. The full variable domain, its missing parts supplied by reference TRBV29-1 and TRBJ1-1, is SAVISQKPSRDICQRGTSLTIQCQVDSQVTMMFWYRQQPGQSLTLIATANQGSEATYESGFVIDKFPISRPNLTFSTLTVSNMSPEDSSIYLCSVEGDSPGAFFGQGTRLTVV.

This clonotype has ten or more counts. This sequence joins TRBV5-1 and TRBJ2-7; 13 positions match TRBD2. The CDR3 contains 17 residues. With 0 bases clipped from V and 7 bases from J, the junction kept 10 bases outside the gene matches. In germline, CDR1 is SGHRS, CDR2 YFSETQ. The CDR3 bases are TGCGCCAGCAGCTTGGGCCCTACTAGCGGGGGGGCTAGGGAGCAGTACTTC. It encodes CASSLGPTSGGAREQYF. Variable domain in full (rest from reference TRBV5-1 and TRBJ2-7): KAGVTQTPRYLIKTRGQQVTLSCSPISGHRSVSWYQQTPGQGLQFLFEYFSETQRNKGNFPGRFSGRQFSNSRSEMNVSTLELGDSALYLCASSLGPTSGGAREQYFGPGTRLTVT.

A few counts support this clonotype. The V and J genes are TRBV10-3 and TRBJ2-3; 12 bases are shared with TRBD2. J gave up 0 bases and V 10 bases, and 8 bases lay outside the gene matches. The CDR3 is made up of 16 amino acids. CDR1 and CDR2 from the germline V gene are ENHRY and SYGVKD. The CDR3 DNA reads TGTGCCACAACAGGACTAGCGGGGATTAGCACAGATACGCAGTATTTT. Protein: CATTGLAGISTDTQYF.

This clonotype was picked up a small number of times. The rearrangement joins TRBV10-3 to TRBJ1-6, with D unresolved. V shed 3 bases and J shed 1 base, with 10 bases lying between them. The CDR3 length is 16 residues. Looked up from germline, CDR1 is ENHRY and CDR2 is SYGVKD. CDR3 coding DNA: TGTGCCATCAGTGATGCGGGCCGTTCCTATAATTCACCCCTCCACTTT. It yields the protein CAISDAGRSYNSPLHF.

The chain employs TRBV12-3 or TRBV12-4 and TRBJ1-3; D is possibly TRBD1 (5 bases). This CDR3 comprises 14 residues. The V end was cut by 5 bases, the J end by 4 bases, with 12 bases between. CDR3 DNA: TGTGCCAGCAGTACCGGGACCGTCGGAAACACCATATATTTT. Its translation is CASSTGTVGNTIYF.

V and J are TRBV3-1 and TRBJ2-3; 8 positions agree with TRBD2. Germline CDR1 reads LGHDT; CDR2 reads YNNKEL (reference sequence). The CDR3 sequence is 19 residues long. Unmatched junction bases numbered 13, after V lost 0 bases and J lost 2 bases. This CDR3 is CASSQDTPKNSGNTDTQYF. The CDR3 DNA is TGTGCCAGCAGCCAAGATACCCCCAAGAATAGCGGGAACACAGATACGCAGTATTTT.

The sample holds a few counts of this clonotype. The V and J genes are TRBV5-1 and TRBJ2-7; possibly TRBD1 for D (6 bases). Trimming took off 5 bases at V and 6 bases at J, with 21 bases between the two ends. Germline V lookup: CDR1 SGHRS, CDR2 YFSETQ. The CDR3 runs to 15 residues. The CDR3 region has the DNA TGCGCCAGCAGGGACACCGGGACACTTGTCTCCGAGCAGTACTTC. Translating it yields CASRDTGTLVSEQYF.

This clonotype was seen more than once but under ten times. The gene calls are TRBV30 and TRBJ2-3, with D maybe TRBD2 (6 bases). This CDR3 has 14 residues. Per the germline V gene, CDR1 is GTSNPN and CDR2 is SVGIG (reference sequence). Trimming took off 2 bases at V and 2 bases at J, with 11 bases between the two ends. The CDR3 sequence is CAWSYPGDTDTQYF. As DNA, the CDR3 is TGTGCCTGGAGTTACCCGGGGGACACAGATACGCAGTATTTT.

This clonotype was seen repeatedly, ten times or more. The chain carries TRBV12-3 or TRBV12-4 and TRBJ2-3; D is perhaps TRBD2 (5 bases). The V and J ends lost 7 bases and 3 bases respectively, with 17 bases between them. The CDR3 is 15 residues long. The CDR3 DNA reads TGTGCCAGCATCCAGTCGGGGTTGGGTACAGATACGCAGTATTTT. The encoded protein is CASIQSGLGTDTQYF.

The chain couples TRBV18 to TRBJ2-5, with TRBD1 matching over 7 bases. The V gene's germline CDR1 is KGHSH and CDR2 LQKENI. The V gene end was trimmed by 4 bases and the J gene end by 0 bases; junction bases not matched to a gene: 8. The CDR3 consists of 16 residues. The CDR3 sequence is CASSLPTGWDQETQYF. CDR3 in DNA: TGTGCCAGCTCACTACCGACAGGGTGGGACCAAGAGACCCAGTACTTC.

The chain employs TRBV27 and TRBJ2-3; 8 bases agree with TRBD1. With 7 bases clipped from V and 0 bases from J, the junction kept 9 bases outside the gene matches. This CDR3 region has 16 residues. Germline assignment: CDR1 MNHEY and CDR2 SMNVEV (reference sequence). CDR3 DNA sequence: TGTGCCAGCATCCGGTCCGGGACAGGTAGCACAGATACGCAGTATTTT. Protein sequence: CASIRSGTGSTDTQYF.

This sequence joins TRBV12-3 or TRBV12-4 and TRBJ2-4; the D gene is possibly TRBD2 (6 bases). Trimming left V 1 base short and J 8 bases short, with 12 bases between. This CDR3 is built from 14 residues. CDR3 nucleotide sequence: TGTGCCAGCAGTTTAGTGGAGGGCTTAGACATTCAGTACTTC. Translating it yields CASSLVEGLDIQYF.

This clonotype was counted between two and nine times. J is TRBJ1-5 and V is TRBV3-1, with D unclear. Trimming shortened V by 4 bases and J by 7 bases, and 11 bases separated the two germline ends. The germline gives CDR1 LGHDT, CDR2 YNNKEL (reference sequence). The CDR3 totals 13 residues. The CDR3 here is CASSPWAFQPQHF. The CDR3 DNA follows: TGTGCCAGCAGCCCCTGGGCGTTCCAGCCCCAGCATTTT.